This TCR beta chain is from a study of cytomegalovirus exposure and HLA in healthy donors. Study-wide results and caveats: In an earlier analysis, most TCR beta V segments were productive about 87% or about 30% of the time. Immune exposure was documented only through CMV serostatus.

Primers included in the PCR were 60 Vbeta and 13 Jbeta primers. Assay: immunoSEQ multiplex PCR; the TCRdb copy retains only in-frame clones and omits some. The table has 150,000 or so clones, 77% seen once. In its sample, this clone was seen once. Its antigen remains unidentified. This CDR3 region has 15 residues. Germline-derived CDR1 and CDR2 are SNHLY and FYNNEI. Trimming shortened V by 6 bases and J by 8 bases, and 19 bases separated the two germline ends. The chain carries TRBV2 and TRBJ2-2, with D perhaps TRBD1 (6 bases). This clonotype was sampled from a woman between 25 and 40 years old in good health and CMV-seronegative. Sample: PBMCs. DNA for the CDR3: TGTGCCAGCAGAGATAACGAACAGGGATTAGGGGAGCTGTTTTTT. Its translation is CASRDNEQGLGELFF.